This TCR beta chain comes out of a study of blood T cell repertoires in COVID-19. V lost 5 bases to trimming and J lost 7 bases; unmatched junction nucleotides: 4. The CDR3 runs to 13 residues. Per the germline V gene, CDR1 is MNHEY and CDR2 is SMNVEV (reference sequence). Authors' analysis steps: Amplifying reference gene primers gave estimates of nucleated cell counts. This table comes from immunoSEQ multiplex PCR, and its TCRdb copy is limited to in-frame clones, with some not included. V, J and clone size derive from that table, while D and trimming were established from the DNA sequence. The sample comprises approximately 150,000 clones, around 74% of which are singletons, and more than 7% rests with the top ten.

The sequence came from a woman aged 55-70 years with COVID-19, enrolled during active disease. The sequenced material came from peripheral blood. This chain joins TRBV27 and TRBJ2-7, with 11 bases that match TRBD2. The chain's CDR3 is CASSGSGRGEQYF. CDR3 nucleotide sequence: TGTGCCAGCAGTGGTAGCGGGAGGGGTGAGCAGTACTTC.